These T cell receptor beta chains were read from a single sample in a study of control samples from healthy donors and cancer patients. Here immunoSEQ multiplex PCR was the method, and the copy in TCRdb shows in-frame clones only, minus some. This repertoire shows roughly 180,000 clones, approximately 91% found once; its top ten account for about 2.1%. Material for sequencing was blood. Every receptor here comes from a woman in her forties in good health. Both conserved end residues are part of each CDR3. The D gene is left open where the match is weak. A row's size may be missing; if present it is once, few, many or a size class.

v_gene	d_gene	j_gene	abundance	CDR3aa	CDR3nt
TRBV21-1	NA	TRBJ2-1	NA	CASSCSLDAPLEFYNEQFF	TGTGCCAGCAGCTGTTCTCTCGACGCGCCCCTTGAGTTCTACAATGAGCAGTTCTTC
TRBV7-9	NA	TRBJ1-1	NA	CASSRDGENTEAFF	TGTGCCAGCAGCAGGGACGGTGAGAACACTGAAGCTTTCTTT
TRBV3-1/TRBV3-2	NA	TRBJ2-2	NA	CASSQSQGGTGELFF	TGTGCCAGCAGCCAAAGTCAGGGGGGCACCGGGGAGCTGTTTTTT
TRBV29-1	TRBD1	TRBJ1-1	NA	CSARGRARQGGTEAFF	TGCAGCGCCCGAGGCAGGGCCCGACAGGGCGGCACTGAAGCTTTCTTT
TRBV6-5	NA	TRBJ1-2	NA	CASLLRGGGDYGYTF	TGTGCCAGCCTATTGCGGGGAGGCGGCGACTATGGCTACACCTTC
TRBV27	TRBD2	TRBJ2-1	once	CASSPTAGGLNEQFF	TGTGCCAGCAGCCCGACGGCGGGGGGCCTCAATGAGCAGTTCTTC
TRBV19	TRBD1	TRBJ1-5	NA	CASSIDRGQGGKPQHF	TGTGCCAGTAGTATAGATCGCGGACAGGGGGGAAAGCCCCAGCATTTT
TRBV7-9	NA	TRBJ2-3	NA	CASSATGLSTDTQYF	TGTGCCAGCAGCGCTACAGGGCTGAGCACAGATACGCAGTATTTT
TRBV5-1	TRBD1	TRBJ1-1	NA	CASSLDRGEAFF	TGCGCCAGCAGCTTGGACAGGGGTGAAGCTTTCTTT
TRBV19	NA	TRBJ1-1	NA	CASRSLDNYTEAFF	TGTGCCAGTAGAAGCCTAGACAACTACACTGAAGCTTTCTTT
TRBV5-8	NA	TRBJ1-5	once	CASSLERVNQPQHF	TGTGCCAGCAGCTTGGAAAGGGTAAATCAGCCCCAGCATTTT
TRBV15	NA	TRBJ2-7	NA	CATSRGGPNEQYF	TGTGCCACCAGCAGAGGAGGGCCGAACGAGCAGTACTTC
TRBV6-4	NA	TRBJ2-1	NA	CASSDSATANNEQFF	TGTGCCAGCAGTGACTCCGCGACAGCTAACAATGAGCAGTTCTTC
TRBV7-2	NA	TRBJ1-5	NA	CASSLVKNQPQHF	TGTGCCAGCAGCTTGGTAAAGAATCAGCCCCAGCATTTT
TRBV3-1/TRBV3-2	NA	TRBJ2-7	NA	CASSQVQSSYEQYF	TGTGCCAGCAGCCAAGTTCAGAGCTCCTACGAGCAGTACTTC
TRBV2	NA	TRBJ1-2	NA	CASSVRDKSPGYTF	TGTGCCAGCAGTGTAAGGGATAAAAGCCCTGGCTACACCTTC
TRBV5-1	NA	TRBJ1-1	NA	CASSLEGHSQNTEAFF	TGCGCCAGCAGCTTGGAAGGACACAGCCAGAACACTGAAGCTTTCTTT
TRBV11-3	NA	TRBJ2-3	NA	CASSLGTSRNSYTQYF	TGTGCCAGCAGCTTAGGTACTAGCCGGAACTCCTATACGCAGTATTTT
TRBV12-3/TRBV12-4	NA	TRBJ2-3	NA	CASRLPVGDTQYF	TGTGCCAGCAGGCTACCCGTAGGGGATACGCAGTATTTT
TRBV3-1/TRBV3-2	NA	TRBJ1-5	NA	CASSRDSGSQPQHF	TGTGCCAGCAGCCGGGACTCCGGCAGTCAGCCCCAGCATTTT
TRBV3-1/TRBV3-2	TRBD1	TRBJ1-1	NA	CASSQWTGEAFF	TGTGCCAGCAGCCAGTGGACAGGAGAGGCTTTCTTT
TRBV7-6	NA	TRBJ2-7	NA	CASSLTVAAESYEQYF	TGTGCCAGCAGCTTGACCGTGGCGGCAGAATCCTACGAGCAGTACTTC
TRBV19	NA	TRBJ1-2	NA	CASSYGVRAGYTF	TGTGCCAGTAGTTATGGAGTAAGGGCCGGCTACACCTTC
TRBV5-4	TRBD1	TRBJ2-1	once	CASSRDRGTYNEQFF	TGTGCCAGCAGCCGGGACAGGGGTACCTACAATGAGCAGTTCTTC
TRBV9	TRBD2	TRBJ2-5	once	CASSIKASGGAAETQYF	TGTGCCAGCAGCATTAAGGCTAGCGGGGGGGCCGCGGAGACCCAGTACTTC
TRBV7-8	NA	TRBJ1-1	once	CASSLGLGNEAFF	TGTGCCAGCAGCTTAGGTTTGGGGAATGAAGCTTTCTTT
TRBV18	TRBD1	TRBJ2-7	NA	CASSPGTAEQYF	TGTGCCAGCTCACCCGGGACAGCCGAGCAGTACTTC